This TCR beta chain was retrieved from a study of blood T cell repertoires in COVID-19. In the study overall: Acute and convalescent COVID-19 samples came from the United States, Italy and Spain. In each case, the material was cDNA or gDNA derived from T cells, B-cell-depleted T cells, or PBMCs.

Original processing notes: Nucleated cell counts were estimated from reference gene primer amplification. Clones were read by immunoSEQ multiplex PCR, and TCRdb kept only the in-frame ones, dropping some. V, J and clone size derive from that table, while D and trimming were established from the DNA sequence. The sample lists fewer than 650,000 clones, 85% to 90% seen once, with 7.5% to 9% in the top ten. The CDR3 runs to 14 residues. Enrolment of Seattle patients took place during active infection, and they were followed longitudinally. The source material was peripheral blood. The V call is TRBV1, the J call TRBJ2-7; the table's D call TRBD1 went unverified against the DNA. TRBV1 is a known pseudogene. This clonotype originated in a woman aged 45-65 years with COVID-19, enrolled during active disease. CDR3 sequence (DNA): TGCACCAGCAGCCCCCACCAGGGGACCGCCGAGCAGTACTTC. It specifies CTSSPHQGTAEQYF.